The 11 T cell receptor beta chains listed next were all sequenced from one sample in a study of graft-versus-host responses after intestinal transplantation. Here immunoSEQ multiplex PCR was the method, and the copy in TCRdb shows in-frame clones only, minus some. The sample includes tens of thousands of clones, about 89% of them seen just once. Their specific antigens are unknown. The sequenced sample was unstimulated CD8+ T cells sorted from spleen or lymph node cells, obtained before intestinal transplant. These receptors were obtained from a human donor who received an intestinal transplant.

The V call is TRBV10-3, the J call TRBJ2-1; D is perhaps TRBD1 (6 bases). The V gene's germline CDR1 is ENHRY and CDR2 SYGVKD. There are 13 residues in the CDR3. V gave up 3 bases and J gave up 10 bases, with 13 bases separating them. CDR3 in DNA: TGTGCCATCAGTGATCGGACAGATAAGGAGCAGTTCTTC. Its protein is CAISDRTDKEQFF.

J is TRBJ2-3 and V is TRBV5-3; 8 positions agree with TRBD2. TRBV5-3 is annotated as an ORF whose role is uncertain. Trimming at V came to 3 bases and at J to 4 bases, leaving 10 bases not matched to a gene. This CDR3 comprises 16 residues. DNA for the CDR3: TGTGCCAGAAGCTGGAGCGGGAGAGATCGGTCAGATACGCAGTATTTT. Protein: CARSWSGRDRSDTQYF.

The rearrangement links TRBV10-3 to TRBJ2-7; 11 nucleotides match TRBD1. The CDR3 extends over 15 amino acids. Trimming at V came to 5 bases and at J to 0 bases, leaving 3 bases not matched to a gene. Germline V lookup: CDR1 ENHRY, CDR2 SYGVKD. CDR3 bases: TGTGCCATCAGTCGGACAGGGGGCAGCTCCTACGAGCAGTACTTC. As protein: CAISRTGGSSYEQYF.

This chain links TRBV27 with TRBJ2-1; the D gene is possibly TRBD2 (5 bases). V was clipped by 5 bases and J by 0 bases, with 11 bases between them. There are 15 residues in the CDR3. Germline lookup yields CDR1 MNHEY and CDR2 SMNVEV (reference sequence). CDR3 region: CASSTGYGSYNEQFF. In DNA, the CDR3 is TGTGCCAGCAGTACGGGGTATGGCTCCTACAATGAGCAGTTCTTC.

The genes are TRBV6-1 and TRBJ2-3; TRBD2 is a possible D gene (6 bases). Trimming removed 0 bases at V and 7 bases at J, with 14 bases between. The CDR3 extends over 15 amino acids. Germline lookup yields CDR1 MNHNS and CDR2 SASEGT. CDR3 sequence reads: CASSEAGGSWYTQYF. The CDR3 DNA is TGTGCCAGCAGTGAAGCGGGGGGATCTTGGTATACGCAGTATTTT.

This clone was picked up a small number of times. J is TRBJ1-2 and V is TRBV7-9; weak D call: TRBD1 (6 bases). The V end lost 1 base, the J end lost 3 bases, and 6 bases lay between the germline ends. This CDR3 is built from 13 residues. In germline, CDR1 is SEHNR, CDR2 FQNEAQ (reference sequence). CDR3 in amino acids: CASSLGQDYGYTF. DNA of the CDR3: TGTGCCAGCAGCTTAGGACAGGACTATGGCTACACCTTC.

The chain has TRBV6-1 and TRBJ2-2, with unresolved D. Germline CDR1 reads MNHNS; CDR2 reads SASEGT. V dropped 6 bases and J dropped 4 bases, with 3 bases sitting between them. CDR3 length equals 11 residues. CDR3 DNA: TGTGCCAGCAGACTCACCGGGGAGCTGTTTTTT. This codes for CASRLTGELFF.

The CDR3 nucleotides read TGTGCCAGCAGCCCCGCCCGGACAGGGGGCTTCTACGAGCAGTACTTC. It is translated as CASSPARTGGFYEQYF. J is TRBJ2-7 and V is TRBV9; TRBD1 agrees at 11 bases. The CDR3 consists of 16 residues. Germline V gene data show CDR1 as SGDLS and CDR2 as YYNGEE. After removal of 4 bases from V and 3 bases from J, the junction contained 9 bases not matched to a gene.

Here the CDR3 reads CASAPTGTRSSEQFF. CDR3 bases: TGTGCCAGCGCCCCCACGGGGACTAGGTCTTCTGAGCAGTTCTTC. The rearrangement joins TRBV27 to TRBJ2-1; 8 bases align to TRBD2. The CDR3 spans 15 residues. Germline trimming cut 8 bases from V and 9 bases from J; bases unmatched to any gene: 15. The germline V gene encodes CDR1 MNHEY and CDR2 SMNVEV (reference sequence).

The J gene is TRBJ1-1, the V gene TRBV20-1; no clear D gene. Per the germline V gene, CDR1 is DFQATT and CDR2 is SNEGSKA (reference sequence). V lost 6 bases, J lost 6 bases, and 11 bases lay in between. The CDR3 is 11 amino acids. Written as DNA, the CDR3 is TGCAGTGCCCTATGGACTCCTGAAGCTTTCTTT. Translation gives CSALWTPEAFF.

This rearrangement joins TRBV7-9 to TRBJ2-6; the match to TRBD2 covers 9 bases. With V trimmed by 2 bases and J by 0 bases, 5 bases remained unmatched. Germline V CDR1 and CDR2: SEHNR, FQNEAQ (reference sequence). CDR3 length: 18 amino acids. The CDR3 region is CASSLRTSVHSGANVLTF. In DNA form, the CDR3 reads TGTGCCAGCAGCTTAAGGACTAGCGTTCACTCTGGGGCCAACGTCCTGACTTTC.